Below, 26 T cell receptor beta chains from the same sample are listed, as sequenced in a study of blood T cell repertoires in COVID-19. Only in-frame clones appear in the TCRdb table, and some are missing; sequencing was by immunoSEQ multiplex PCR. The sample lists over 400,000 clones; roughly nine tenths were seen once. The source material was PBMCs or T cells enriched from blood (not recorded which). These receptors came from a woman aged 55-70 years who had recovered from COVID-19.

This rearrangement joins TRBV19 to TRBJ1-5; D perhaps matches TRBD1 (6 bases). The CDR3 extends over 14 amino acids. Germline CDR1 and CDR2: LNHDA and SQIVND (reference sequence). V lost 11 bases, J lost 5 bases, and 19 bases lay in between. As DNA, the CDR3 is TGTGCCGGGGGTGACAGGTCGGGGTATCAGCCCCAGCATTTT. This codes for CAGGDRSGYQPQHF.

About this clone: Other nucleotide sequences in the sample specify the same CDR3. The chain joins TRBV9 to TRBJ1-4; 7 nucleotides line up with TRBD1. Germline V gene data show CDR1 as SGDLS and CDR2 as YYNGEE. J gave up 2 bases and V 3 bases, and 4 bases lay outside the gene matches. The CDR3 loop spans 15 amino acids. As DNA, the CDR3 is TGTGCCAGCAGCGCCACAGGGGCCACTAATGAAAAACTGTTTTTT. Translated: CASSATGATNEKLFF.

J is TRBJ2-7 and V is TRBV27; D possibly corresponds to TRBD2 (6 bases). The CDR3 contains 15 residues. The V end was cut by 5 bases, the J end by 4 bases, with 18 bases between. Germline assignment: CDR1 MNHEY and CDR2 SMNVEV (reference sequence). CDR3 sequence: CASSPNPQGGYEQYF. The CDR3 nucleotides read TGTGCCAGCAGTCCAAATCCGCAGGGAGGATACGAGCAGTACTTC.

The chain employs TRBV7-2 and TRBJ2-2, with 8 bases identical to TRBD1. Germline V gene data show CDR1 as SGHTA and CDR2 as FQGNSA. With 4 bases clipped from V and 5 bases from J, the junction kept 6 bases outside the gene matches. There are 15 residues in the CDR3. The CDR3 loop is CASSYGQGETGELFF. CDR3 in DNA: TGTGCCAGCAGCTACGGACAGGGTGAGACCGGGGAGCTGTTTTTT.

This sequence joins TRBV7-6 and TRBJ2-3; tentatively, D is TRBD1 (5 bases). The CDR3 length is 15 residues. Germline V gives CDR1 SGHVS, CDR2 FNYEAQ. The V gene lost 1 base and the J gene lost 0 bases, with 8 bases spanning the gap. In DNA form, the CDR3 reads TGTGCCAGCAGCTTAGGACAGATTAGCACAGATACGCAGTATTTT. Protein sequence: CASSLGQISTDTQYF.

This sequence joins TRBV4-1 and TRBJ2-2, with 10 bases identical to TRBD2. In germline, CDR1 is MGHRA, CDR2 YSYEKL. V shed 0 bases, J shed 1 base, and the junction held 2 bases outside the gene matches. This CDR3 has 17 amino acids. Here the CDR3 reads CASSQDPSGRNTGELFF. The CDR3 DNA is TGCGCCAGCAGCCAAGATCCTAGCGGGAGGAACACCGGGGAGCTGTTTTTT.

This rearrangement joins TRBV3-1 (or the pseudogene TRBV3-2) to TRBJ1-2; D gene uncertain. This CDR3 contains 11 residues. CDR1 and CDR2 from the germline V gene are LGHDT and YNNKEL (reference sequence). V was cut by 5 bases and J by 13 bases, with 14 bases left in between. CDR3 in DNA: TGTGCCAGCAGCGTCGTCGGGGATCTCACCTTC. It translates to CASSVVGDLTF.

The CDR3 DNA is TGTGCCAGCAGCCTAGACAGGGAGACTGAAGCTTTCTTT. It codes for CASSLDRETEAFF. The chain carries TRBV5-4 and TRBJ1-1; 7 bases align to TRBD1. V dropped 4 bases and J dropped 5; count of bases not matched to a gene: 5. This CDR3 has 13 residues. Germline assignment: CDR1 SGHNT and CDR2 YYREEE (reference sequence).

The V call is TRBV10-3, the J call TRBJ1-3; D is possibly TRBD1 (5 bases). The CDR3 spans 14 residues. V lost 10 bases to trimming and J lost 4 bases, with 17 bases between them. Germline loops: CDR1 ENHRY, CDR2 SYGVKD. CDR3 nucleotides: TGTGCCACTTCCTCAGGGATCGGCGGAAACACCATATATTTT. It specifies CATSSGIGGNTIYF.

V gene TRBV5-1 combines with J gene TRBJ1-4; 8 bases are a match to TRBD1. CDR1 is SGHRS, CDR2 YFSETQ, per germline. This CDR3 comprises 17 residues. V trimming: 4 bases; J trimming: 0 bases; junction bases outside the gene matches: 8. The CDR3: CASSRTGGSATNEKLFF. The DNA of the CDR3 is TGCGCCAGCAGCAGAACAGGGGGAAGCGCAACTAATGAAAAACTGTTTTTT.

J is TRBJ2-1 and V is TRBV3-1 (or the pseudogene TRBV3-2); 12 nucleotides match TRBD2. The germline V gene encodes CDR1 LGHDT and CDR2 YNNKEL (reference sequence). The CDR3 spans 14 residues. J was trimmed by 6 bases and V by 7 bases; bases with no gene match: 4. CDR3 in DNA: TGTGCCAGCAAGACTAGCGGGGGACTCAATGAGCAGTTCTTC. Its translation: CASKTSGGLNEQFF.

V is TRBV29-1 and J is TRBJ1-1; tentative D call: TRBD1 (5 bases). V gave up 4 bases and J gave up 11 bases, with 14 bases separating them. Germline CDR1 SQVTM, CDR2 ANQGSEA. The CDR3 has 11 residues. CDR3 sequence: CSVVLGVGAFF. DNA for the CDR3: TGCAGCGTTGTCTTAGGGGTTGGGGCTTTCTTT.

V usage is TRBV10-3 and J usage is TRBJ2-3; 7 nucleotides align to TRBD1. Germline trimming cut 5 bases from V and 3 bases from J; bases unmatched to any gene: 8. From germline, CDR1 is ENHRY and CDR2 SYGVKD. The CDR3 is 15 residues long. The CDR3 protein is CAISRQGSATDTQYF. The CDR3 DNA reads TGTGCCATCAGTCGACAGGGATCGGCGACAGATACGCAGTATTTT.

The rearrangement joins TRBV2 to TRBJ1-5; TRBD1 is a possible D gene (6 bases). Between the trimmed V and J ends, which lost 5 bases and 2 bases, there was a span of 13 bases. Germline assignment: CDR1 SNHLY and CDR2 FYNNEI. The CDR3 sequence is 15 residues long. DNA for the CDR3: TGTGCCAGCAGTAGAGAAGGGGGGGGCAATCAGCCCCAGCATTTT. Amino acid sequence: CASSREGGGNQPQHF.

This clone was counted a single time. The rearrangement links TRBV5-1 to TRBJ1-5; TRBD1 aligns across 8 bases. V dropped 4 bases and J dropped 6; count of bases not matched to a gene: 12. This CDR3 has 16 residues. Per germline, CDR1 SGHRS and CDR2 YFSETQ. The CDR3 loop is CASSPGTGKRGQPQHF. DNA for the CDR3: TGCGCCAGCAGCCCTGGGACAGGAAAACGGGGTCAGCCCCAGCATTTT.

This chain links TRBV20-1 with TRBJ1-1; D call uncertain. The V gene's germline CDR1 is DFQATT and CDR2 SNEGSKA (reference sequence). With 3 bases removed from V and 1 base from J, the gap between germline ends came to 3 bases. The CDR3 totals 11 residues. The CDR3 coding sequence is TGCAGTGCTAGCCAGAACACTGAAGCTTTCTTT. As protein: CSASQNTEAFF.

The table lists this clone with a count of one. The chain joins TRBV12-5 to TRBJ2-4; D is undetermined. V lost 2 bases and J 9 bases, leaving 8 bases between the germline ends. The CDR3 has 12 residues. Germline CDR1 is LGHNT and CDR2 is FRNRAP. The CDR3 sequence: CASGLSSGIQYF. The CDR3 DNA reads TGTGCTAGTGGTTTGTCTTCGGGCATTCAGTACTTC. The entire variable domain, with the rest obtained from reference TRBV12-5 and TRBJ2-4, is as follows: DARVTQTPRHKVTEMGQEVTMRCQPILGHNTVFWYRQTMMQGLELLAYFRNRAPLDDSGMPKDRFSAEMPDATLATLKIQPSEPRDSAVYFCASGLSSGIQYFGAGTRLSVL.

The chain couples TRBV10-3 to TRBJ1-1; D unclear. This CDR3 comprises 12 residues. Trimming shortened V by 0 bases and J by 8 bases, and 7 bases separated the two germline ends. CDR1 and CDR2 from the germline V gene are ENHRY and SYGVKD. This CDR3 is CAISESGIEAFF. For the CDR3, the DNA is TGTGCCATCAGTGAGTCCGGGATAGAAGCTTTCTTT.

V is TRBV5-1 and J is TRBJ2-1; 9 bases are shared with TRBD1. The J segment lost 7 bases and the V segment lost 4 bases, leaving 15 bases of the junction unmatched. CDR3 length: 17 residues. Germline V lookup: CDR1 SGHRS, CDR2 YFSETQ. The CDR3 DNA follows: TGCGCCAGCAGCCTCATGGGCCCGACAGGGGGAGGGAATGAGCAGTTCTTC. Protein: CASSLMGPTGGGNEQFF.

The CDR3 sequence is CSVTRLGQSDTQYF. As DNA, the CDR3 is TGCAGCGTCACCAGACTAGGTCAATCAGATACGCAGTATTTT. The gene calls are TRBV29-1 and TRBJ2-3, with D possibly matching TRBD2 (6 bases). The germline CDR1 and CDR2 sequences are SQVTM and ANQGSEA. The CDR3 loop spans 14 amino acids. The V end lost 6 bases, the J end lost 4 bases, and 17 bases lay between the germline ends.

A remark on this clone: The identical CDR3 is also encoded by other nucleotide sequences in the sample. The chain employs TRBV5-1 and TRBJ1-2; 8 positions agree with TRBD1. Trimming removed 4 bases from V and 3 bases from J; junction bases left unmatched: 2. There are 13 residues in the CDR3. Germline values: CDR1 SGHRS, CDR2 YFSETQ. The CDR3 spells CASSLTGDYGYTF. The CDR3 DNA is TGCGCCAGCAGCCTGACAGGGGACTATGGCTACACCTTC.

V usage is TRBV15 and J usage is TRBJ2-1; D is undetermined. The CDR3 spans 16 residues. Trimming left V 4 bases short and J 0 bases short, with 13 bases between. The germline V gene encodes CDR1 LNHNV and CDR2 YYDKDF (reference sequence). The chain's CDR3 is CATSNSSISSYNEQFF. Here the CDR3 DNA reads TGTGCCACCAGCAATTCATCAATTAGCTCCTACAATGAGCAGTTCTTC.

This clone appeared a few times. The chain joins TRBV25-1 to TRBJ2-2, with D possibly being TRBD2 (5 bases). Germline V gene sequence: CDR1 MGHDK, CDR2 SYGVNS. The CDR3 sequence is 16 residues long. V was clipped by 6 bases and J by 5 bases, with 19 bases between them. CDR3 sequence (DNA): TGTGCCAGCAGCCGAGGACGCCGGGGATGGACCGGGGAGCTGTTTTTT. Its protein product is CASSRGRRGWTGELFF.

This clone appeared once. V and J are TRBV28 and TRBJ1-5; D ambiguous. The germline V and J ends were trimmed by 6 bases and 1 base, with 13 bases remaining between them. Per germline, CDR1 MDHEN and CDR2 SYDVKM. The CDR3 contains 15 residues. The CDR3 coding sequence is TGTGCCAGCAGGAATGACGGGGTAAGCAATCAGCCCCAGCATTTT. It translates to CASRNDGVSNQPQHF.

The chain combines TRBV15 with TRBJ2-1, with 9 bases fitting TRBD1. There are 15 residues in the CDR3. CDR1 LNHNV and CDR2 YYDKDF come from the germline V gene (reference sequence). Trimming took 5 bases from V and 4 from J; bases not matched to a gene: 6. CDR3 bases: TGTGCCACCAGCCCGACAGGGGGAATGTACAATGAGCAGTTCTTC. Its protein is CATSPTGGMYNEQFF.

This clone came up a few times. This chain joins TRBV2 and TRBJ1-2, with a tentative D call TRBD1 (5 bases). Germline-derived CDR1 and CDR2 are SNHLY and FYNNEI. Trimming cost V 1 base and J 7 bases, with 10 bases left between them. The CDR3 extends over 13 amino acids. CDR3 protein: CASSEGGRAGYTF. The DNA of the CDR3 is TGTGCCAGCAGTGAAGGGGGCAGGGCTGGCTACACCTTC.